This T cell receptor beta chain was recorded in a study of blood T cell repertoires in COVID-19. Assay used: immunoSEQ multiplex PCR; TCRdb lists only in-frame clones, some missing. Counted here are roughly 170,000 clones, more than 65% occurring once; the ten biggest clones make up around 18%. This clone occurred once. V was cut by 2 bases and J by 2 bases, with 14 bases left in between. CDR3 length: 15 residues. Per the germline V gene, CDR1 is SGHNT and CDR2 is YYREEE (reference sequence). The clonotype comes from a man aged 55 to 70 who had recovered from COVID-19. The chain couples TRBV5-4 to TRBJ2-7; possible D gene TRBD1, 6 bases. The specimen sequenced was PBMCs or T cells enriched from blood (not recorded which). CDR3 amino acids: CASSLPGTNTYEQYF. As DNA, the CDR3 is TGTGCCAGCAGCTTACCCGGGACAAATACCTACGAGCAGTACTTC.